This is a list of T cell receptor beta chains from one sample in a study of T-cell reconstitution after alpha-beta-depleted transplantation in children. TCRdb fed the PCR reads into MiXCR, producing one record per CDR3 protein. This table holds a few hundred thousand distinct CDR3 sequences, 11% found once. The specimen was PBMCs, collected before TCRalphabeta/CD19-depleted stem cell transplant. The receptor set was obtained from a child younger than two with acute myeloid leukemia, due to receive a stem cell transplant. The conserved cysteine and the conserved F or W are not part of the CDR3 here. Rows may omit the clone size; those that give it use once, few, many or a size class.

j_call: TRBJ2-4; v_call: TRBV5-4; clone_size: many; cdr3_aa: ASSLALTGQGVGGSKNIQY
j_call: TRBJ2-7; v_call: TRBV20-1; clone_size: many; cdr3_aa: SASGVAPRNEQY
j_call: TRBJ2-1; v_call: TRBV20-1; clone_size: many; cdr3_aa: SARDEAGRSSYNEQF
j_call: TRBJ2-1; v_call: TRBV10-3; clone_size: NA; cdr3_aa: AISDQDRGRSTEQF
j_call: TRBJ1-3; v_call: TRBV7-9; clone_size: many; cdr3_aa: ASSLSRASTGNTIY
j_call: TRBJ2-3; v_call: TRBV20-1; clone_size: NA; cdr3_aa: SASVLAGGSTDTQY
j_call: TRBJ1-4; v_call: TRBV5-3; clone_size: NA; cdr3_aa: AMSFGQVGEKLF
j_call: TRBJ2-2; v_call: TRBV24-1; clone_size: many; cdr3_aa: ATSVGQGIGGELF
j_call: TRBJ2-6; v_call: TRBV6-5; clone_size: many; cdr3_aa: ASSYLDRAGANVLT
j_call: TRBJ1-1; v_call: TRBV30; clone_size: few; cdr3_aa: AWIWDRAITEAF
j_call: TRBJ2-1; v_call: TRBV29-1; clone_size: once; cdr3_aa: SVAGNNEQF
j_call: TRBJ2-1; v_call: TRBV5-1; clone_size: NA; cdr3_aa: ASSFGLVNVRNEQF
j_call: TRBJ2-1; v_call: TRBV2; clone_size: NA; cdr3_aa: ASSESHPVLNEQF
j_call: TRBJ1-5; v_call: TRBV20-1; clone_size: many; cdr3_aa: SAGQGDQPQH
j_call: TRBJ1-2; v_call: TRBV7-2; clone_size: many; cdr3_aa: ASSLGQGEVYGYT
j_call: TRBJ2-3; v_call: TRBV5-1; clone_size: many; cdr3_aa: ASSLTPGKDTQY
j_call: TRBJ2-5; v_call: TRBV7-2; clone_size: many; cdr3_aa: ASSSGVQGETQY
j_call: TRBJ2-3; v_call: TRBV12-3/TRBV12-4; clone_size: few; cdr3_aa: ASSPPASGTDTQY
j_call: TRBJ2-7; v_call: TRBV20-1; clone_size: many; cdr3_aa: SATPWGAGGPRDYEQY
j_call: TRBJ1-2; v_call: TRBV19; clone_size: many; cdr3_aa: ASRHGQGALGYT
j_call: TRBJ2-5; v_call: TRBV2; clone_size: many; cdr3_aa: ASSGSAGVGETQY
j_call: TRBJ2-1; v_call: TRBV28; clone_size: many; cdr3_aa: ASTGPLHNEQF
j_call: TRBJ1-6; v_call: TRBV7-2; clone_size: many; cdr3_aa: ASSFGQGQPLH
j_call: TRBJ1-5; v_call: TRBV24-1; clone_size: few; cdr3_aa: ATSDFDGQPQH
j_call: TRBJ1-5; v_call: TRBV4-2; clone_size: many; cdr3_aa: ASSHGTGSQPQH
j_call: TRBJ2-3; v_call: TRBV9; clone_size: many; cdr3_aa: ASSPGLAGQLTDTQY
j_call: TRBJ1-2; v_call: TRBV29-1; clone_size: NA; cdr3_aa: SVEDQQGGGYT
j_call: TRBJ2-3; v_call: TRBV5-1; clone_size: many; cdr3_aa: ASSLPAGATDTQY
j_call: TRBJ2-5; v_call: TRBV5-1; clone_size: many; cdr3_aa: ASKEENQETQY
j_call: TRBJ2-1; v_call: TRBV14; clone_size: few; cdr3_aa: ASSPGSRSRVYNEQF
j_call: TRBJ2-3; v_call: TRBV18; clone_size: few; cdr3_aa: ASSPPERNTQY
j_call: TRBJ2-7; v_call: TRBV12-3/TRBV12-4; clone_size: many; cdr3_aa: ASTPREALSYEQY
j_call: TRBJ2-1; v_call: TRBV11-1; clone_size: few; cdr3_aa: ASSPPGTGSMGYNEQF
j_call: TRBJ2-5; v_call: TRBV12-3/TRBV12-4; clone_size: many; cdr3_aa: ASSVHREISETQY
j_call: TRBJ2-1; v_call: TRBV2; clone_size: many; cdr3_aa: ASTRTNGDEQF
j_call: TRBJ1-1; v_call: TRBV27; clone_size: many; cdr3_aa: ASSSPHRGPTEAF
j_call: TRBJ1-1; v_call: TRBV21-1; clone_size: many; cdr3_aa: ASSKDLYGRHCYTEAF
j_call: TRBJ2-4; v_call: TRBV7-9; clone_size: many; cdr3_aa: ASRYQGGSNIQY
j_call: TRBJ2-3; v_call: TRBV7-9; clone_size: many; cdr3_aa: ASSSPFAGGTDTQY
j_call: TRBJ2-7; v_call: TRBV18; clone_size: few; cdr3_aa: ASSPSTGGFGYEQY
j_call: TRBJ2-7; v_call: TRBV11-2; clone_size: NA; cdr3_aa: ASSRLSGQTRSYERY